This T cell receptor beta chain was identified in a study of T-cell reconstitution after alpha-beta-depleted transplantation in children. Germline V gives CDR1 MGHDK, CDR2 SYGVNS. Trimming took 6 bases from V and 3 from J, leaving 9 bases between them. The CDR3 runs to 13 residues. Unique molecular identifiers featured in how the TCRbeta library was prepared. TCRdb used MiXCR to reprocess the PCR reads, holding one entry per CDR3 protein. This sample has roughly 500,000 distinct CDR3 sequences, with about 31% found just once. The chain links TRBV25-1 to TRBJ1-5; D uncertain. The source was PBMCs from the stem cell graft donor, collected from the stem cell graft. This clonotype was sampled from a human donor who donated a stem cell graft to a child with aplastic anemia. The CDR3 spells CASSQYSNQPQHF. Written as DNA, the CDR3 is TGTGCCAGCAGCCAGTACTCCAATCAGCCCCAGCATTTT.